Following are 3 T cell receptor beta chains from one sample sequenced in a study of blood T cell repertoires in COVID-19. Sequencing used immunoSEQ multiplex PCR; TCRdb keeps in-frame clones, though not all of them. The sample records around 300,000 clones, over 75% being singletons. The specimen was peripheral blood. Source of these receptors: a woman between 45 and 60 years old with active or convalescent COVID-19.

This chain uses TRBV2 with TRBJ1-2; no reliable D call. Germline lookup yields CDR1 SNHLY and CDR2 FYNNEI. The CDR3 loop spans 12 amino acids. V lost 8 bases and J 5 bases, leaving 12 bases between the germline ends. DNA of the CDR3: TGTGCCAGCTCCCGGGGAGAATATGGCTACACCTTC. Translating gives CASSRGEYGYTF.

For the CDR3, the DNA is TGTGCCAGCAGCCTAGTAACAGGGGGCACTGAAGCTTTCTTT. It encodes CASSLVTGGTEAFF. V usage is TRBV3-1 (or the pseudogene TRBV3-2) and J usage is TRBJ1-1, with 8 bases aligning to TRBD1. Per the germline V gene, CDR1 is LGHDT and CDR2 is YNNKEL (reference sequence). The CDR3 totals 14 residues. Germline trimming cut 4 bases from V and 4 bases from J; bases unmatched to any gene: 5.

This clone was recorded once. The chain combines TRBV3-1 (or the pseudogene TRBV3-2) with TRBJ1-2; D not certain. CDR3 length equals 16 residues. Trimming cost V 4 bases and J 0 bases, with 15 bases left between them. The V gene's germline CDR1 is LGHDT and CDR2 YNNKEL (reference sequence). In nucleotides, the CDR3 is TGTGCCAGCAGCCCGACCAGAAGGACTACTAACTATGGCTACACCTTC. Encoded protein: CASSPTRRTTNYGYTF.